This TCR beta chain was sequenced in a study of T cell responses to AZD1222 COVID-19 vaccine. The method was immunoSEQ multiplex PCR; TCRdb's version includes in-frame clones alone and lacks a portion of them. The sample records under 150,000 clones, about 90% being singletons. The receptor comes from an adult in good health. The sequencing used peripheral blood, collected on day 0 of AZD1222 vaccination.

CDR3 nucleotides: TGTGCCAGCAGCAAGATACAAGATTCCCAGGGTGATGAGCAGTTCTTC. It yields the protein CASSKIQDSQGDEQFF. This rearrangement joins TRBV3-1 (or the pseudogene TRBV3-2) to TRBJ2-1, with a weak D call TRBD1 (5 bases). The CDR3 is 16 amino acids. Trimming removed 5 bases at V and 8 bases at J, with 22 bases between. From germline, CDR1 is LGHDT and CDR2 YNNKEL (reference sequence).